This T cell receptor beta chain was obtained from a study of CD8 T cells in Susac syndrome. TCR beta from blood CD8+ and CD4+ T cells was sequenced. While CD8+ and CD4+ T cells were isolated negatively, TEMRA cells were enriched by FACS. Roughly 0.45 to 1 ug RNA was reverse transcribed with random hexamers. TCR beta CDR3 was amplified by immunoSEQ covering 54 Vbeta and 13 Jbeta. TCRdb passed the immunoSEQ multiplex PCR reads through MiXCR, listing each CDR3 protein once. The sample shows about 430,000 distinct CDR3 sequences, more than 80% of them seen only once. The specimen sequenced was CD8+ T cells from PBMCs. The TCR was taken from a human donor with multiple sclerosis.

The CDR3 is CASSLGAGGWTEAFF. Written as DNA, the CDR3 is TGTGCCAGCAGCCTGGGGGCAGGGGGCTGGACTGAAGCTTTCTTT. V gene TRBV11-2 combines with J gene TRBJ1-1; TRBD1 matches at 8 bases. This CDR3 is 15 amino acids long. The germline V gene has CDR1 SGHAT and CDR2 FQNNGV. V shed 5 bases and J 5 bases; nucleotides not matched to a gene: 10.